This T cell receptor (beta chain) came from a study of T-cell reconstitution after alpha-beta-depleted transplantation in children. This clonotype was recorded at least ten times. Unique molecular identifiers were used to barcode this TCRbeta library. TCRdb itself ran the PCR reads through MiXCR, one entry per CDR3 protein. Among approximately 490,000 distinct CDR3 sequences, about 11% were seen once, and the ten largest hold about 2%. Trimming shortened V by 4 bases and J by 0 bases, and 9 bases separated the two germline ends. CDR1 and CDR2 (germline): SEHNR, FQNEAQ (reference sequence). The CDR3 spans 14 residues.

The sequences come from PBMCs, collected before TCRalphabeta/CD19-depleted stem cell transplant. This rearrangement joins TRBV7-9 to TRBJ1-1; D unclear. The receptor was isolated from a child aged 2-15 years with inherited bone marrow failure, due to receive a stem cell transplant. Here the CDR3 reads CASSSIAMNTEAFF. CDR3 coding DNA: TGTGCCAGCAGCTCGATCGCCATGAACACTGAAGCTTTCTTT. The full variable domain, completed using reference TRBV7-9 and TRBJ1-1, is DTGVSQNPRHKITKRGQNVTFRCDPISEHNRLYWYRQTLGQGPEFLTYFQNEAQLEKSRLLSDRFSAERPKGSFSTLEIQRTEQGDSAMYLCASSSIAMNTEAFFGQGTRLTVV.